This T cell receptor (beta chain) originates from a study of blood T cell repertoires in COVID-19. Study-level information: Italy, Spain and the United States were the sources of the convalescent and acute COVID-19 samples. Nucleic acid was either cDNA or gDNA, and it came from T cells, B-cell-depleted T cells, or PBMCs.

The CDR3 runs to 15 residues. V was clipped by 7 bases and J by 1 base; unmatched bases: 9. The germline gives CDR1 SGHTA, CDR2 FQGTGA. Study processing details: Cell counts per sample came from amplifying reference gene primers. The protocol was immunoSEQ multiplex PCR, while the TCRdb copy is restricted to in-frame clones and leaves out a portion. The V and J calls and clone size are taken from that table; D and trimming were inferred from the DNA. Of roughly 250,000 clones listed, over 80% were seen once; the top ten hold approximately 1.2%. The clonotype originates from a human donor in a cohort exposed to, infected with or recovered from COVID-19 (not recorded which). The donor label of this sample is uncertain. This rearrangement joins TRBV7-3 to TRBJ1-1; 7 nucleotides align to TRBD1. Sequencing was performed on PBMCs or T cells enriched from blood (not recorded which). CDR3 nucleotides: TGTGCCAGCAAGGACAGGACGGGGACGAACACTGAAGCTTTCTTT. Encoded protein: CASKDRTGTNTEAFF.